These 5 T cell receptor beta chains were all obtained from the same sample, sequenced in a study of blood T cell repertoires in COVID-19. Assay: immunoSEQ multiplex PCR; the TCRdb copy retains only in-frame clones and omits some. This sample has a few hundred thousand clones, with around 85% found just once. The sequenced sample consisted of PBMCs or T cells enriched from blood (not recorded which). These receptors originate from a man aged 35-49 years who had recovered from COVID-19.

This chain joins TRBV7-2 and TRBJ1-1; D remains unclear. The germline V gene has CDR1 SGHTA and CDR2 FQGNSA. The CDR3 length is 14 residues. V was clipped by 5 bases and J by 2 bases, with 12 bases between them. The CDR3 here is CASSPFTANTEAFF. CDR3 nucleotides: TGTGCCAGCAGCCCCTTCACAGCCAACACTGAAGCTTTCTTT. Full variable domain (rest looked up from reference TRBV7-2 and TRBJ1-1): GAGVSQSPSNKVTEKGKDVELRCDPISGHTALYWYRQSLGQGLEFLIYFQGNSAPDKSGLPSDRFSAERTGGSVSTLTIQRTQQEDSAVYLCASSPFTANTEAFFGQGTRLTVV.

The rearrangement joins TRBV19 to TRBJ2-2; a weak D match, TRBD1 (6 bases). V gave up 2 bases and J gave up 6 bases, with 13 bases separating them. The V gene's germline CDR1 is LNHDA and CDR2 SQIVND (reference sequence). The CDR3 extends over 15 amino acids. The CDR3 protein is CASSIIQGNAGELFF. The DNA for the CDR3 is TGTGCCAGTAGTATAATACAGGGCAACGCCGGGGAGCTGTTTTTT.

The rearrangement links TRBV7-2 to TRBJ1-3, with a weak D call TRBD1 (6 bases). The CDR3 totals 15 residues. Germline V gives CDR1 SGHTA, CDR2 FQGNSA. Trimming took 2 bases from V and 5 from J, leaving 13 bases between them. For the CDR3, the DNA is TGTGCCAGCAGCTTAAATGGGGGCAACCGAAACACCATATATTTT. It is translated as CASSLNGGNRNTIYF.

This chain joins TRBV27 and TRBJ1-1; D perhaps matches TRBD1 (5 bases). V lost 6 bases, J lost 4 bases, and 18 bases lay in between. There are 15 residues in the CDR3. Germline CDR1 is MNHEY and CDR2 is SMNVEV (reference sequence). CDR3 DNA: TGTGCCAGCAGCATACAGGTCCCACTGGGCACTGAAGCTTTCTTT. This translates into CASSIQVPLGTEAFF.

V usage is TRBV6-5 and J usage is TRBJ1-1; 8 positions match TRBD1. CDR1 is MNHEY, CDR2 SVGAGI, per germline. Germline trimming cut 4 bases from V and 4 bases from J; bases unmatched to any gene: 5. This CDR3 is built from 14 residues. CDR3 nucleotides: TGTGCCAGCAGTTCGTGGACAGGGAGCACTGAAGCTTTCTTT. The encoded protein is CASSSWTGSTEAFF.